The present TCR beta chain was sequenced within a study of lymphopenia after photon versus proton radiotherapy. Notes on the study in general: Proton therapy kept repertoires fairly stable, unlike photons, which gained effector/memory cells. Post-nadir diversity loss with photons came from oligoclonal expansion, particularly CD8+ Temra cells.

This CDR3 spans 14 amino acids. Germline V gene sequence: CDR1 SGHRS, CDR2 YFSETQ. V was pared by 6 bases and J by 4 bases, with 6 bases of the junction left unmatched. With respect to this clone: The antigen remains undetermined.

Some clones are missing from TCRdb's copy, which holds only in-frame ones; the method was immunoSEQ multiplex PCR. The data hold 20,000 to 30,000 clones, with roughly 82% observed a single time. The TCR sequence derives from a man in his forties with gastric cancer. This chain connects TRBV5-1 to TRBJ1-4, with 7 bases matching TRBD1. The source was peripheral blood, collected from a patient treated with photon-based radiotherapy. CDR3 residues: CASMRDSDNEKLFF. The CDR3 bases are TGCGCCAGCATGCGGGACAGTGATAATGAAAAACTGTTTTTT.